A single sample gave rise to the 6 T cell receptor beta chains below, sequenced in a study of CD8 T cells in Susac syndrome. The authors reverse transcribed roughly 0.45 to 1 ug RNA with random hexamers. TCRdb ran MiXCR on the immunoSEQ multiplex PCR reads and lists one entry per CDR3 protein. The sample contains 60,000 to 75,000 distinct CDR3 sequences, over 90% of which appear only once. The specimen was CD8+ T cells from PBMCs. Receptors originate from a human donor in good health.

The V and J genes are TRBV3-1 and TRBJ2-1; no reliable D call. The CDR3 totals 11 residues. CDR1 is LGHDT and CDR2 is YNNKEL in the germline V gene (reference sequence). V was pared by 2 bases and J by 8 bases, with 4 bases between. This CDR3 is CASSQRDEQFF. The CDR3 nucleotides read TGTGCCAGCAGCCAAAGGGATGAGCAGTTCTTC.

The gene calls are TRBV13 and TRBJ1-2, with 8 bases aligning to TRBD1. Trimming removed 5 bases from V and 7 bases from J; junction bases left unmatched: 9. The CDR3 spans 14 residues. The germline CDR1 and CDR2 sequences are PRHDT and FYEKMQ (reference sequence). The DNA of the CDR3 is TGTGCCAGCAGCCCCGATACAGGGGGAACTGGCTACACCTTC. Encoded protein: CASSPDTGGTGYTF.

The chain is built from TRBV4-2 and TRBJ1-1; 9 nucleotides line up with TRBD1. With V trimmed by 0 bases and J by 5 bases, 10 bases remained unmatched. This CDR3 spans 17 amino acids. Germline assignment: CDR1 LGHNA and CDR2 YNFKEQ. The CDR3 sequence: CASSQEGFGTGFTEAFF. CDR3 DNA: TGTGCCAGCAGCCAAGAGGGGTTCGGGACAGGGTTTACTGAAGCTTTCTTT.

The chain recombines TRBV30 with TRBJ1-1; tentative D call: TRBD1 (6 bases). The V end was cut by 5 bases, the J end by 2 bases, with 9 bases between. CDR3 size: 12 residues. In germline, CDR1 is GTSNPN, CDR2 SVGIG (reference sequence). CDR3 loop: CAWEGGNTEAFF. CDR3 bases: TGTGCCTGGGAAGGGGGAAACACTGAAGCTTTCTTT. Variable domain in full (rest from reference TRBV30 and TRBJ1-1): SQTIHQWPATLVQPVGSPLSLECTVEGTSNPNLYWYRQAAGRGLQLLFYSVGIGQISSEVPQNLSASRPQDRQFILSSKKLLLSDSGFYLCAWEGGNTEAFFGQGTRLTVV.

CDR3 in DNA: TGTGCCAGCAGCCGAGAAAATCAGCCCCAGCATTTT. Its translation: CASSRENQPQHF. This chain links TRBV3-1 with TRBJ1-5; D is undetermined. The CDR3 length is 12 residues. The germline gives CDR1 LGHDT, CDR2 YNNKEL (reference sequence). Trimming stripped 4 bases from V and 4 bases from J, with 5 bases between.

The J gene is TRBJ2-7, the V gene TRBV19; 9 bases are a match to TRBD2. Germline values: CDR1 LNHDA, CDR2 SQIVND (reference sequence). With V trimmed by 5 bases and J by 7 bases, 12 bases remained unmatched. The CDR3 is 15 residues long. CDR3 sequence (DNA): TGTGCCAGTAGTTCCCCACGCGGGGGGGAATGGGAGCAGTACTTC. This sequence encodes CASSSPRGGEWEQYF. Full variable domain (rest looked up from reference TRBV19 and TRBJ2-7): DGGITQSPKYLFRKEGQNVTLSCEQNLNHDAMYWYRQDPGQGLRLIYYSQIVNDFQKGDIAEGYSVSREKKESFPLTVTSAQKNPTAFYLCASSSPRGGEWEQYFGPGTRLTVT.